These 27 T cell receptor beta chains share one sample of origin, sequenced in a study of blood T cell repertoires in COVID-19. Only in-frame clones appear in the TCRdb table, and some are missing; sequencing was by immunoSEQ multiplex PCR. The repertoire holds over 300,000 clones, with 86% as singletons. Sequencing input: peripheral blood. Receptors originate from a woman in her 50s with acute or convalescent COVID-19.

The rearrangement joins TRBV5-1 to TRBJ1-4; tentative D call: TRBD1 (6 bases). The CDR3 totals 15 residues. V was trimmed by 0 bases and J by 4 bases, leaving 10 bases between them. CDR1 and CDR2 from the germline V gene are SGHRS and YFSETQ. The CDR3 loop is CASSLGTGFNEKLFF. The CDR3 DNA follows: TGCGCCAGCAGCTTGGGAACAGGGTTTAATGAAAAACTGTTTTTT.

The chain couples TRBV9 to TRBJ2-1; 15 bases fit TRBD2. CDR1 SGDLS and CDR2 YYNGEE come from the germline V gene. V trimming: 4 bases; J trimming: 8 bases; junction bases outside the gene matches: 16. This CDR3 comprises 19 residues. CDR3 sequence: CASSPWGLAGGRGVYEQFF. The CDR3 DNA is TGTGCCAGCAGCCCCTGGGGACTAGCGGGAGGCCGGGGTGTATATGAGCAGTTCTTC.

V is TRBV9 and J is TRBJ2-1; maybe TRBD1 (5 bases). The CDR3 extends over 13 amino acids. Trimming removed 3 bases at V and 9 bases at J, with 13 bases between. From germline, CDR1 is SGDLS and CDR2 YYNGEE. The CDR3 sequence is CASSEGIRAEQFF. The DNA for the CDR3 is TGTGCCAGCAGCGAGGGGATTAGGGCTGAGCAGTTCTTC.

This clone has a single count. This chain connects TRBV5-1 to TRBJ1-6; D ambiguous. V was trimmed by 0 bases and J by 0 bases, leaving 7 bases between them. The CDR3 has 16 amino acids. Germline V gene lookup returns CDR1 SGHRS and CDR2 YFSETQ. CDR3 nucleotides: TGCGCCAGCAGCTTGGTGGTGAGCTCCTATAATTCACCCCTCCACTTT. Its translation: CASSLVVSSYNSPLHF.

The chain couples TRBV2 to TRBJ1-4; D may be TRBD1 (6 bases). This CDR3 comprises 14 residues. The V gene lost 3 bases and the J gene lost 8 bases, with 13 bases spanning the gap. Looked up from germline, CDR1 is SNHLY and CDR2 is FYNNEI. In nucleotides, the CDR3 is TGTGCCAGCAGTGAGGGTCAGGGGTGGGAAAAACTGTTTTTT. Residues: CASSEGQGWEKLFF.

The chain uses TRBV12-3 or TRBV12-4 and TRBJ2-3, with D unclear. The CDR3 is 12 residues long. V was clipped by 5 bases and J by 4 bases, with 7 bases between them. The CDR3 DNA reads as TGTGCCAGCAGTGTGTTCTCAGATACGCAGTATTTT. It specifies CASSVFSDTQYF.

The genes are TRBV5-4 and TRBJ1-2, with TRBD1 matching over 11 bases. The CDR3 is 15 residues long. Trimming at V came to 4 bases and at J to 2 bases, leaving 4 bases not matched to a gene. Germline CDR1 is SGHNT and CDR2 is YYREEE (reference sequence). The CDR3 nucleotides read TGTGCCAGCAGCGGGGACAGGGGGGAGAACTATGGCTACACCTTC. It specifies CASSGDRGENYGYTF.

The V and J genes are TRBV29-1 and TRBJ1-1; 7 nucleotides match TRBD1. The germline gives CDR1 SQVTM, CDR2 ANQGSEA. This CDR3 has 12 amino acids. The junction had 4 bases not matched to a gene; V was cut back by 4 bases and J by 5 bases. The CDR3 nucleotides are TGCAGCGTTGGAGGACAGGCTACTGAAGCTTTCTTT. Its protein product is CSVGGQATEAFF.

The V call is TRBV18, the J call TRBJ1-2; TRBD1 might be the D (5 bases). The CDR3 contains 15 residues. Germline CDR1 reads KGHSH; CDR2 reads LQKENI. V lost 2 bases, J lost 8 bases, and 18 bases lay in between. This CDR3 reads CASSPSIQGSQGYTF. CDR3 sequence (DNA): TGTGCCAGCTCACCATCGATCCAGGGTTCTCAAGGCTACACCTTC. Filled out from reference TRBV18 and TRBJ1-2, the complete variable domain reads NAGVMQNPRHLVRRRGQEARLRCSPMKGHSHVYWYRQLPEEGLKFMVYLQKENIIDESGMPKERFSAEFPKEGPSILRIQQVVRGDSAAYFCASSPSIQGSQGYTFGSGTRLTVV.

This chain links TRBV7-9 with TRBJ2-5, with TRBD2 matching 8 bases. The germline gives CDR1 SEHNR, CDR2 FQNEAQ (reference sequence). Losses at the gene ends were 8 bases for V and 3 bases for J; bases not matched to a gene: 8. This CDR3 is 14 amino acids long. The CDR3 region is CASYRGGREETQYF. DNA of the CDR3: TGTGCCAGCTACCGGGGGGGGCGCGAAGAGACCCAGTACTTC.

The chain couples TRBV12-3 or TRBV12-4 to TRBJ2-1; 8 bases match TRBD2. V shed 7 bases, J shed 12 bases, and the junction held 8 bases outside the gene matches. This CDR3 comprises 12 residues. The CDR3 coding sequence is TGTGCCAGCACTATCAGGAGCGGGGGGCAGTTCTTC. Translating it yields CASTIRSGGQFF.

The chain carries TRBV7-2 and TRBJ2-2; D possibly corresponds to TRBD2 (6 bases). This CDR3 is built from 16 residues. Trimming removed 5 bases at V and 0 bases at J, with 13 bases between. The germline CDR1 and CDR2 sequences are SGHTA and FQGNSA. The CDR3, as DNA: TGTGCCAGCAGCCCCCGAGGGACTGCGAACACCGGGGAGCTGTTTTTT. Its translation: CASSPRGTANTGELFF.

The genes are TRBV5-1 and TRBJ2-5; TRBD1 aligns across 7 bases. Germline CDR1 and CDR2: SGHRS and YFSETQ. V was pared by 1 base and J by 1 base, with 10 bases of the junction left unmatched. This CDR3 has 17 amino acids. The CDR3 DNA reads TGCGCCAGCAGCTTGCAACAGGGGATCGCGAGCCAAGAGACCCAGTACTTC. This codes for CASSLQQGIASQETQYF.

This CDR3 reads CASSPGTISLYGYTF. For the CDR3, the DNA is TGTGCCAGCAGTCCCGGGACAATCAGTTTATATGGCTACACCTTC. This chain joins TRBV5-4 and TRBJ1-2, with TRBD1 as a possible D gene (6 bases). With 5 bases removed from V and 5 bases from J, the gap between germline ends came to 19 bases. Per the germline V gene, CDR1 is SGHNT and CDR2 is YYREEE (reference sequence). The CDR3 covers 15 residues.

This clone has more than one count but fewer than ten. The J gene is TRBJ2-7, the V gene TRBV29-1; D is unresolved. The ends were cut back, 0 bases at V and 3 bases at J, with 6 bases in the middle. CDR1 and CDR2 (germline): SQVTM, ANQGSEA. The CDR3 covers 12 residues. CDR3 protein: CSVEESSYEQYF. The CDR3 region has the DNA TGCAGCGTTGAAGAATCCAGCTACGAGCAGTACTTC.

This chain connects TRBV19 to TRBJ2-3; D is perhaps TRBD1 (5 bases). Germline values: CDR1 LNHDA, CDR2 SQIVND (reference sequence). Trimming cost V 1 base and J 0 bases, with 11 bases left between them. The CDR3 is 16 amino acids. CDR3 sequence reads: CASSIGGRVSTDTQYF. The DNA of the CDR3 is TGTGCCAGTAGTATAGGCGGCAGGGTGAGCACAGATACGCAGTATTTT. Drawing the rest from reference TRBV19 and TRBJ2-3, the complete variable domain is DGGITQSPKYLFRKEGQNVTLSCEQNLNHDAMYWYRQDPGQGLRLIYYSQIVNDFQKGDIAEGYSVSREKKESFPLTVTSAQKNPTAFYLCASSIGGRVSTDTQYFGPGTRLTVL.

The chain carries TRBV10-3 and TRBJ2-7; TRBD2 aligns across 7 bases. This CDR3 comprises 11 residues. CDR1 and CDR2 (germline): ENHRY, SYGVKD. V lost 6 bases to trimming and J lost 7 bases; unmatched junction nucleotides: 3. CDR3 nucleotides: TGTGCCATCAGGGCGGGGGATGAGCAGTACTTC. It translates to CAIRAGDEQYF.

This clone was picked up one time. The chain is built from TRBV2 and TRBJ2-5; 10 bases align to TRBD1. Unmatched junction bases numbered 9, after V lost 11 bases and J lost 0 bases. The CDR3 spans 15 residues. The germline V gene has CDR1 SNHLY and CDR2 FYNNEI. DNA of the CDR3: TGTGCCGGATCACGGGACAGGGGTCACCAAGAGACCCAGTACTTC. Amino acid sequence: CAGSRDRGHQETQYF.

This clone was found a few times. This chain connects TRBV30 to TRBJ2-3; D uncertain. V was cut by 3 bases and J by 0 bases, with 7 bases left in between. The CDR3 has 13 residues. Germline assignment: CDR1 GTSNPN and CDR2 SVGIG (reference sequence). The CDR3: CAWSETSTDTQYF. CDR3 nucleotides: TGTGCCTGGAGCGAGACTAGCACAGATACGCAGTATTTT.

The chain joins TRBV19 to TRBJ1-4, with TRBD1 identical over 10 bases. V trimming: 10 bases; J trimming: 7 bases; junction bases outside the gene matches: 9. CDR1 is LNHDA and CDR2 is SQIVND in the germline V gene (reference sequence). The CDR3 spans 14 residues. The CDR3 sequence: CATLSTGGSEKLFF. Written as DNA, the CDR3 is TGTGCCACCCTTTCGACAGGGGGCAGTGAAAAACTGTTTTTT.

This clone was seen only a few times. V is TRBV7-2 and J is TRBJ1-3; D not resolved. The CDR3 has 14 residues. Trimming removed 5 bases at V and 4 bases at J, with 12 bases between. Germline CDR1 and CDR2: SGHTA and FQGNSA. The CDR3 DNA reads as TGTGCCAGCAGCGCGTTAGACACCGGAAACACCATATATTTT. Amino acid sequence: CASSALDTGNTIYF.

Only a few counts were recorded for this clone. V and J are TRBV18 and TRBJ2-2; D is uncertain. The germline gives CDR1 KGHSH, CDR2 LQKENI. The V end was cut by 5 bases, the J end by 3 bases, with 10 bases between. There are 14 residues in the CDR3. CDR3 region: CASSTRRDTGELFF. CDR3 sequence (DNA): TGTGCCAGCTCAACTCGCCGGGACACCGGGGAGCTGTTTTTT.

The chain joins TRBV9 to TRBJ1-6, with D possibly TRBD1 on 6 matching bases. There are 17 residues in the CDR3. Per germline, CDR1 SGDLS and CDR2 YYNGEE. The V end was cut by 1 base, the J end by 11 bases, with 22 bases between. DNA of the CDR3: TGTGCCAGCAGCGTAAATTATGTGGCAGGGGAGTATGCACCCCTCCACTTT. It codes for CASSVNYVAGEYAPLHF. The variable domain in full, with the rest retrieved from reference TRBV9 and TRBJ1-6, is DSGVTQTPKHLITATGQRVTLRCSPRSGDLSVYWYQQSLDQGLQFLIQYYNGEERAKGNILERFSAQQFPDLHSELNLSSLELGDSALYFCASSVNYVAGEYAPLHFGNGTRLTVT.

This rearrangement joins TRBV6-5 to TRBJ2-3, with 8 bases matching TRBD1. The trim removed 6 bases at V and 4 bases at J, leaving 9 bases unmatched. CDR1 and CDR2 (germline): MNHEY, SVGAGI. The CDR3 length is 15 residues. CDR3 amino acids: CASSRTGGSPDTQYF. Written as DNA, the CDR3 is TGTGCCAGCAGCAGAACAGGGGGGAGCCCAGATACGCAGTATTTT.

This clone was found once. This chain links TRBV5-1 with TRBJ2-1; TRBD2 matches at 15 bases. Germline-derived CDR1 and CDR2 are SGHRS and YFSETQ. The V segment lost 0 bases and the J segment 9 bases; nucleotides outside the gene matches: 7. The CDR3 contains 17 residues. CDR3 DNA: TGCGCCAGCAGCTTGGGGACTAGCGGGAGGGCCGGCGGTGAGCAGTTCTTC. It is translated as CASSLGTSGRAGGEQFF.

The chain employs TRBV10-1 and TRBJ2-1; 9 nucleotides agree with TRBD1. The germline gives CDR1 WNHNN, CDR2 SYGVQD (reference sequence). V shed 10 bases, J shed 3 bases, and the junction held 7 bases outside the gene matches. The CDR3 is 14 amino acids. The CDR3 reads CATEGQGHYNEQFF. CDR3 sequence (DNA): TGCGCCACAGAGGGACAGGGTCACTACAATGAGCAGTTCTTC.

CDR3 amino acids: CASNHNRDTEAFF. The CDR3 DNA is TGTGCCAGCAATCATAACAGGGACACTGAAGCTTTCTTT. The V call is TRBV27, the J call TRBJ1-1, with D perhaps TRBD1 (6 bases). Germline V gene sequence: CDR1 MNHEY, CDR2 SMNVEV (reference sequence). The CDR3 length is 13 residues. V was cut by 7 bases and J by 3 bases, with 12 bases left in between.